This T cell receptor beta chain comes out of a study of a mutant IDH1 vaccine in newly diagnosed glioma. About the study: The start of vaccination came 4-6 weeks after radiotherapy alone, or with temozolomide cycles. Most patients had radiochemotherapy with temozolomide before enrollment; others had one alone.

A remark on this clone: The antigen is undetermined.

Time point described: week 23, last vaccination. Vaccination used 300 ug of mutant IDH1 20-mer peptide per dose, with topical imiquimod. Donors harbored newly found WHO grade 3 or 4 IDH1-mutant, ATRX-lost astrocytomas. This CDR3 contains 16 residues. V lost 1 base to trimming and J lost 4 bases, with 16 bases between them. Germline V gene data show CDR1 as MGHRA and CDR2 as YSYEKL. Profiling relied on immunoSEQ multiplex PCR, and the TCRdb table lists in-frame clones only, not all of them. The repertoire holds tens of thousands of clones, 85% seen once, with approximately 2.1% in the top ten. Study-level points and caveats: Patients mounted vaccine-induced immune responses in around 93% of cases.

The receptor was isolated from a man younger than 45 with glioma. Some clones in this sample may be carry-over from other donors' samples. The chain has TRBV4-1 and TRBJ1-1; D is possibly TRBD1 (6 bases). The sample in question was PBMCs, obtained from a glioma patient whose treatment included an IDH1 peptide vaccine. Here the CDR3 DNA reads TGCGCCAGCAGCCAAGTAATGGGGGCCGGTGGCACTGAAGCTTTCTTT. This codes for CASSQVMGAGGTEAFF.